The T cell receptor beta chain under discussion was sequenced for a study of cytomegalovirus exposure and HLA in healthy donors. Germline V gene data show CDR1 as SGHRS and CDR2 as YFSETQ. CDR3 length: 13 residues. J gave up 7 bases and V 4 bases, and 7 bases lay outside the gene matches. In this sample, this clone turned up once. Its matching antigen is unknown. The PCR had 60 Vbeta and 13 Jbeta primers. Method: immunoSEQ multiplex PCR; TCRdb's copy keeps in-frame clones and lacks some. This sample has some 120,000 clones, with 80% found just once. General observations from the study: Most TCR sequences showed up rarely, but some public TCRs showed up in many donors.

This chain uses TRBV5-1 with TRBJ1-2; 7 positions agree with TRBD1. The sequencing sample was made of PBMCs. The receptor comes from a human donor in good health. The DNA for the CDR3 is TGCGCCAGCAGCCGGGGACAGTTAAGTGGCTACACCTTC. This codes for CASSRGQLSGYTF.